The T cell receptor (beta chain) under discussion was sequenced for a study of T cells after yellow fever vaccination. TCRdb re-called the 5' RACE reads with MiXCR, one entry per CDR3 protein. This table has 550,000 or so distinct CDR3 sequences, roughly a fifth appearing once. The CDR3 spans 13 residues. V lost 4 bases to trimming and J lost 10 bases; unmatched junction nucleotides: 4. Germline-derived CDR1 and CDR2 are SEHNR and FQNEAQ (reference sequence). Whole-study results and caveats: Abundant clonotypes from the bulk population could contaminate FACS-sorted repertoires.

Of note for this clonotype: As yet, its antigen is unknown.

The TCR was taken from a man under 40 who received the YFV17D yellow fever vaccine. This chain joins TRBV7-9 and TRBJ2-1; 10 nucleotides agree with TRBD1. This material consisted of PBMCs, taken 15 days after the yellow fever booster vaccination. This CDR3 is CASSWGTGVEQFF. CDR3 nucleotide sequence: TGTGCCAGCAGCTGGGGGACAGGGGTCGAGCAGTTCTTC.